This TCR beta chain was obtained from a study of T cell repertoires in cytomegalovirus infection. Study information: Alongside well-studied HLA-B-restricted CMV epitopes, recently identified HLA-C-restricted CMV epitopes were also used. Public TCR beta signatures were indicative of both CMV infection and a matching HLA type.

TCRdb redid the calling of the reads with MiXCR, one entry per CDR3 protein. Among a few hundred thousand distinct CDR3 sequences listed, about 32% were seen once. This clonotype was observed a handful of times. Its antigen is not identified. Per germline, CDR1 WSHSY and CDR2 SAAADI. V lost 7 bases, J lost 3 bases, and 6 bases stayed unmatched. This CDR3 has 14 residues. Overall study findings and caveats: Dominating the ex vivo response were HLA-C-restricted CMV-specific TCR beta clonotypes. Cumulated frequencies of public TCR beta families served to identify carriers of CMV plus the relevant HLA.

The sample in question was cultured PBMCs, obtained from culture after CMV antigen stimulation. The origin of this receptor is a human donor in good health (CMV status not recorded). Some clones in this sample may be carry-over from other donors' samples. The chain couples TRBV10-2 to TRBJ2-3; the match to TRBD2 covers 8 bases. CDR3 nucleotide sequence: TGCGCCAGCACTTTAGCGGGACATACAGATACGCAGTATTTT. Protein: CASTLAGHTDTQYF.